This T cell receptor beta chain was retrieved from a study of blood T cell repertoires in COVID-19. CDR3 length equals 14 residues. V dropped 5 bases and J dropped 3; count of bases not matched to a gene: 7. CDR1 and CDR2 (germline): SEHNR, FQNEAQ (reference sequence). TCRdb keeps only in-frame clones here, not all; method: immunoSEQ multiplex PCR. The sample yields about 210,000 clones, about 88% seen once. The source material was peripheral blood. This receptor was taken from a man aged 18 to 30 with active or convalescent COVID-19. This chain uses TRBV7-9 with TRBJ2-7; TRBD1 matches at 7 bases. The CDR3 DNA reads TGTGCCAGCAGCCTTGGGACAGCGGACTACGAGCAGTACTTC. Its translation: CASSLGTADYEQYF. Looking up the rest from reference TRBV7-9 and TRBJ2-7 gives the full variable domain: DTGVSQNPRHKITKRGQNVTFRCDPISEHNRLYWYRQTLGQGPEFLTYFQNEAQLEKSRLLSDRFSAERPKGSFSTLEIQRTEQGDSAMYLCASSLGTADYEQYFGPGTRLTVT.